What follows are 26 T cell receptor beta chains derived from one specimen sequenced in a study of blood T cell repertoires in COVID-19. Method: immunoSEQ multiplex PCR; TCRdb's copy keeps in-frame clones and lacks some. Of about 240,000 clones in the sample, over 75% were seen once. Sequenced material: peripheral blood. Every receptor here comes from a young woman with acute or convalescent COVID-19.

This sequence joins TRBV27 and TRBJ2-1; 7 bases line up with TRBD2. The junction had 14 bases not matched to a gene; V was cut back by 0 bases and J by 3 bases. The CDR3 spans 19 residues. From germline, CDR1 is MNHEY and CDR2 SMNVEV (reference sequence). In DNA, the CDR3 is TGTGCCAGCAGTTTATCGGCTAGCGGAGGGAGGTTGGGCTACAATGAGCAGTTCTTC. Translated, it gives CASSLSASGGRLGYNEQFF.

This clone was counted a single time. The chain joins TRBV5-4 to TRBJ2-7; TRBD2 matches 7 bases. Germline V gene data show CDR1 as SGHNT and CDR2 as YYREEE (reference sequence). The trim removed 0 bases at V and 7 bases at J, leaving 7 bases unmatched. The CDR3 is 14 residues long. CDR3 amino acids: CASSLAAGVDEQYF. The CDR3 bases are TGTGCCAGCAGCTTGGCCGCGGGAGTGGATGAGCAGTACTTC. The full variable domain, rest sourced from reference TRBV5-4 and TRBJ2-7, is ETGVTQSPTHLIKTRGQQVTLRCSSQSGHNTVSWYQQALGQGPQFIFQYYREEENGRGNFPPRFSGLQFPNYSSELNVNALELDDSALYLCASSLAAGVDEQYFGPGTRLTVT.

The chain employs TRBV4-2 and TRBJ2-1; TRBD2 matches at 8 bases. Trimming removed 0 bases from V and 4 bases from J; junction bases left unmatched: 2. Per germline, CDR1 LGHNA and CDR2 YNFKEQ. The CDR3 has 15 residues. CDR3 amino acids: CASSQDQRGYNEQFF. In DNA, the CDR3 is TGTGCCAGCAGCCAAGACCAGCGGGGGTACAATGAGCAGTTCTTC.

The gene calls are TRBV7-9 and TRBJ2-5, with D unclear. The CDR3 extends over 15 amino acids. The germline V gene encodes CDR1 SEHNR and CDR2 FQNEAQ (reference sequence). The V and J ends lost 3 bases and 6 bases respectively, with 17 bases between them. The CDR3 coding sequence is TGTGCCAGCAGCTTGATGTTTGCTAGTAAAAAGACCCAGTACTTC. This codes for CASSLMFASKKTQYF.

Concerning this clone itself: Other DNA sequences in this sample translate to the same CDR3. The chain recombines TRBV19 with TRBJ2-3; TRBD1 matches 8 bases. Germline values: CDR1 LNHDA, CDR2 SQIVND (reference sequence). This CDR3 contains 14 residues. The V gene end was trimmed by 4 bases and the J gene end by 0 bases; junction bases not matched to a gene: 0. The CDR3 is CASSRQGSTDTQYF. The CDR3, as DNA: TGTGCCAGTAGTAGACAGGGGAGCACAGATACGCAGTATTTT.

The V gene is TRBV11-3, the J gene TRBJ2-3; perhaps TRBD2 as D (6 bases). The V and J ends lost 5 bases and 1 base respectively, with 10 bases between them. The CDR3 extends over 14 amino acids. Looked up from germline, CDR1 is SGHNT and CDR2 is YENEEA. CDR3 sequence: CASSTGVGTDTQYF. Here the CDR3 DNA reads TGTGCCAGCAGCACGGGGGTGGGCACAGATACGCAGTATTTT.

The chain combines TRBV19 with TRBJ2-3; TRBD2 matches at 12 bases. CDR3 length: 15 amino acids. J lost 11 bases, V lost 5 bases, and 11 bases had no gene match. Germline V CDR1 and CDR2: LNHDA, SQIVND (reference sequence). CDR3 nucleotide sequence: TGTGCCAGTAGTCCCTCTAGCGGGAGGGGGCTTGGGCAGTATTTT. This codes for CASSPSSGRGLGQYF.

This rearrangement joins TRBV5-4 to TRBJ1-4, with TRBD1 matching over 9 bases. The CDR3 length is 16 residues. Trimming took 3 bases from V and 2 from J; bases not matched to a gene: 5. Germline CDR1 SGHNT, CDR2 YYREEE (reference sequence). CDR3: CASSSDRGGTNEKLFF. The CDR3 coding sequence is TGTGCCAGCAGCTCCGACAGGGGGGGGACTAATGAAAAACTGTTTTTT.

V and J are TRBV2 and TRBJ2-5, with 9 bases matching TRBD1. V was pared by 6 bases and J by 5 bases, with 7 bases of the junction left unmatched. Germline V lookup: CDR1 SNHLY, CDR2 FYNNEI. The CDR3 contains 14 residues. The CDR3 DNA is TGTGCCAGCAGCAAACAGGGGGCTGAGGAGACCCAGTACTTC. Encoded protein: CASSKQGAEETQYF.

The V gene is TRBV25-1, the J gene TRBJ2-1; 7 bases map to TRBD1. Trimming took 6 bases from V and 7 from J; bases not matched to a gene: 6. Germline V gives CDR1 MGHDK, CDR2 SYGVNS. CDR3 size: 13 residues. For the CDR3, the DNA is TGTGCCAGCAGCAGACAGGGATCGAATGAGCAGTTCTTC. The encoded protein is CASSRQGSNEQFF.

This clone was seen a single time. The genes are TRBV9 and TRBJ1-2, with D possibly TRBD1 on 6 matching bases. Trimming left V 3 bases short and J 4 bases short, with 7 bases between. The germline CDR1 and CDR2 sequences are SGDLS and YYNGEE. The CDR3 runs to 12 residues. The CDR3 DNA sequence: TGTGCCAGCAGCGCGACAGGCTATGGCTACACCTTC. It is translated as CASSATGYGYTF.

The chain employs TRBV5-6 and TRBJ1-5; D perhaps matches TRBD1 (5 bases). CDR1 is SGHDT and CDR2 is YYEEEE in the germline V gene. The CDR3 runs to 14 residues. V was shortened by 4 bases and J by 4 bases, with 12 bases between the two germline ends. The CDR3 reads CASSPGTLNQPQHF. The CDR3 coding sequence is TGTGCCAGCAGCCCCGGGACTCTTAATCAGCCCCAGCATTTT.

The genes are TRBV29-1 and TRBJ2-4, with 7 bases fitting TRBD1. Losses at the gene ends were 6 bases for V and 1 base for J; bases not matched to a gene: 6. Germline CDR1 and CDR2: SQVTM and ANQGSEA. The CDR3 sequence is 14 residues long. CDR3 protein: CSVRQGMAKNIQYF. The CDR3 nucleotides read TGCAGCGTGAGACAGGGAATGGCCAAAAACATTCAGTACTTC.

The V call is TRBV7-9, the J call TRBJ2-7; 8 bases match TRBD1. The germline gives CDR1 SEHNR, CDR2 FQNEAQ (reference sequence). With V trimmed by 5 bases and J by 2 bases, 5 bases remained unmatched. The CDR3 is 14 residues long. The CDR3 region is CASSDRDRPYEQYF. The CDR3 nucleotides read TGTGCCAGCAGCGACCGGGACAGGCCCTACGAGCAGTACTTC.

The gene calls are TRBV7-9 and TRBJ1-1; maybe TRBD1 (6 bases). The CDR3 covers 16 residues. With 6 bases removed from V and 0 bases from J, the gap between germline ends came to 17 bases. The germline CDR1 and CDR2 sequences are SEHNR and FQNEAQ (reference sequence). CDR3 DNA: TGTGCCAGCAGACCCACAGGGAAAGGGTTGAACACTGAAGCTTTCTTT. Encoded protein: CASRPTGKGLNTEAFF.

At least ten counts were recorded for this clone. This CDR3 reads CATSDYRREGEAFF. The CDR3 DNA follows: TGTGCCACCAGTGATTACAGGAGGGAGGGTGAAGCTTTCTTT. The J gene is TRBJ1-1, the V gene TRBV24-1, with D tentatively TRBD1 (5 bases). The CDR3 loop spans 14 amino acids. V lost 2 bases, J lost 7 bases, and 13 bases lay in between. Germline CDR1 is KGHDR and CDR2 is SFDVKD.

The CDR3 here is CASSLRTSGTMHEQFF. DNA for the CDR3: TGTGCCAGCAGCTTAAGAACTAGCGGAACAATGCATGAGCAGTTCTTC. J is TRBJ2-1 and V is TRBV13; 8 positions agree with TRBD2. The length of the CDR3 is 16 residues. Germline V lookup: CDR1 PRHDT, CDR2 FYEKMQ (reference sequence). V was pared by 2 bases and J by 8 bases, with 11 bases of the junction left unmatched.

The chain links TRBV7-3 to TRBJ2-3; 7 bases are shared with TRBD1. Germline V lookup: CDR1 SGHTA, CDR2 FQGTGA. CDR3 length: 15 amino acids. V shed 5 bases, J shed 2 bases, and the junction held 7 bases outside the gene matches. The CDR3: CASSPGTAYTDTQYF. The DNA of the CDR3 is TGTGCCAGCAGCCCAGGGACAGCCTACACAGATACGCAGTATTTT.

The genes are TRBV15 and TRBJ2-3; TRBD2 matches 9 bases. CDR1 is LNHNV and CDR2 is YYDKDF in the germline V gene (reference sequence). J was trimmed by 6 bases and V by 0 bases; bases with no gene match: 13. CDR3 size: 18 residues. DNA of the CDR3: TGTGCCACCAGCAGAGATACTGGCGGGAGGGCCTGGGGTGATACGCAGTATTTT. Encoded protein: CATSRDTGGRAWGDTQYF.

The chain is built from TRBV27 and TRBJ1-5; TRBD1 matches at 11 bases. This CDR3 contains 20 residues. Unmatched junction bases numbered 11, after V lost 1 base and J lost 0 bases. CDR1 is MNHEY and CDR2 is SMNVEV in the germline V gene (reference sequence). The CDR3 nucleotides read TGTGCCAGCAGTTTATTAAGTCCCAGGACAGGGGGCTTTAGCAATCAGCCCCAGCATTTT. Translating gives CASSLLSPRTGGFSNQPQHF.

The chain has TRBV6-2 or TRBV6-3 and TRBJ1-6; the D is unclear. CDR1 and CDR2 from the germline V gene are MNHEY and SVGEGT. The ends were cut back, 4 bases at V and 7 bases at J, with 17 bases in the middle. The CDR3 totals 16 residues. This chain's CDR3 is CASSSHDGGNNSPLHF. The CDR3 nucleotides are TGTGCCAGCAGTTCCCACGATGGAGGGAACAATTCACCCCTCCACTTT.

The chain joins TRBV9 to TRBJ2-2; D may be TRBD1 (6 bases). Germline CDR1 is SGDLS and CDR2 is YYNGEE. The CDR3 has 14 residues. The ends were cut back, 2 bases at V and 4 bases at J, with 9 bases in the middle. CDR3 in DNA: TGTGCCAGCAGCGTCGGACAGCCCACCGGGGAGCTGTTTTTT. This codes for CASSVGQPTGELFF.

The CDR3 loop is CASSRPGISTDTQYF. In DNA form, the CDR3 reads TGTGCCAGCAGCCGCCCAGGCATCTCCACAGATACGCAGTATTTT. V and J are TRBV6-5 and TRBJ2-3; D not certain. The CDR3 is 15 residues long. Germline values: CDR1 MNHEY, CDR2 SVGAGI. The germline V and J ends were trimmed by 6 bases and 2 bases, with 15 bases remaining between them.

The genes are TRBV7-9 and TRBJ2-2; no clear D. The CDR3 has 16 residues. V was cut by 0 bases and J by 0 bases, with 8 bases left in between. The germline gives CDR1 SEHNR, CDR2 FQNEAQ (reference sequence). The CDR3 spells CASSLAQFANTGELFF. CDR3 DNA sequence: TGTGCCAGCAGCTTAGCACAGTTCGCGAACACCGGGGAGCTGTTTTTT.

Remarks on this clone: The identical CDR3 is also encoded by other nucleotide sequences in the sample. For the CDR3, the DNA is TGTGCCAGCTCACCTTTGACAGGGGGCAGTTACAATGAGCAGTTCTTC. Translation: CASSPLTGGSYNEQFF. The chain combines TRBV18 with TRBJ2-1; 10 bases match TRBD1. CDR3 length: 16 residues. Trimming took 3 bases from V and 4 from J; bases not matched to a gene: 6. Germline CDR1 KGHSH, CDR2 LQKENI.

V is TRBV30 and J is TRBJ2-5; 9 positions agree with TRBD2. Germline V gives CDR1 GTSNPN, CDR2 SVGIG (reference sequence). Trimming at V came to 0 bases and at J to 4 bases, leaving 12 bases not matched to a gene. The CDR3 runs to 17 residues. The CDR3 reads CAWSVTEGLAGRETQYF. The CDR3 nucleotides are TGTGCCTGGAGTGTAACCGAAGGGCTAGCGGGACGAGAGACCCAGTACTTC. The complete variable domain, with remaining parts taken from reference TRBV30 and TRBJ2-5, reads SQTIHQWPATLVQPVGSPLSLECTVEGTSNPNLYWYRQAAGRGLQLLFYSVGIGQISSEVPQNLSASRPQDRQFILSSKKLLLSDSGFYLCAWSVTEGLAGRETQYFGPGTRLLVL.